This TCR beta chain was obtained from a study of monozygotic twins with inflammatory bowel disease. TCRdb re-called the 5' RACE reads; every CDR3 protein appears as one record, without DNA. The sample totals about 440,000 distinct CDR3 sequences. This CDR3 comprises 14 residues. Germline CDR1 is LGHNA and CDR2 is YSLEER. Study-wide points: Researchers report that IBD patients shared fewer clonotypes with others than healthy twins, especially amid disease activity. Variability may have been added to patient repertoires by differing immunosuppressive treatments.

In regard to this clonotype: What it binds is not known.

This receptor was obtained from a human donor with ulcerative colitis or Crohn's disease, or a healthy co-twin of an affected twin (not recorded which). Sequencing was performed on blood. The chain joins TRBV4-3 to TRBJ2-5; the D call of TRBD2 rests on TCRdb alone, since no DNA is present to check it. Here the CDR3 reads CASSQDSLEETQYF.